This entry describes one T cell receptor beta chain. The specificity of this receptor is unknown. Base-call qualities are not available, and no considerably larger clone is one nucleotide away. The trial excluded patients who had a history of autoimmune disease or who were on systemic immunosuppression. Peripheral blood for TCR sequencing was collected from all dose cohorts at baseline, on cycle 4 day 1, and on cycle 7 day 1. Samples came from an open-label, multicenter, first-in-human phase I dose-escalation trial of ivuxolimab. The trial enrolled adults with locally advanced or metastatic head and neck squamous cell, hepatocellular, melanoma or renal cell carcinoma. Before TCR sequencing, CD4+ and CD8+ T cells were separately sorted from peripheral blood. The record originates from a study of OX40 agonist ivuxolimab in advanced cancers. Concerning the study at large: The costimulatory receptor OX40 (CD134) was targeted by ivuxolimab, a fully human IgG2 agonistic monoclonal antibody. Partial responses occurred in three dose-escalation patients, of whom one had hepatocellular carcinoma and two had cutaneous melanoma. The monotherapy dose-escalation portion (N of about 52 patients) of the phase I ivuxolimab trial is reported in the paper. Peripheral TCRbeta sequencing was intended to test whether TCR sequence diversity was altered and clonal T-cell expansion was caused by ivuxolimab. Prior anti-PD-1, anti-PD-L1 or anti-CTLA-4 therapy was permitted, and checkpoint inhibitors had been received by about 36% of dose-escalation patients. A male proportion of roughly 80% and a mean age of approximately 60 years, ranging from roughly 23 to 85, were recorded for the dose-escalation cohort. Intravenous ivuxolimab was administered to patients every 2 weeks at six dose levels: 0.01, 0.1, 0.3, 1.5, 3 and 10 mg/kg. Among the approximately 50 dose-escalation patients, approximately 20 had hepatocellular carcinoma, roughly 15 melanoma, 9 renal cell carcinoma and 9 head and neck cancer. Here is what the overall study found, with its caveats: At doses of 0.1 to 3.0 mg/kg, clonal expansion of both CD4+ and CD8+ T cells in blood was seen between baseline and week 6. The antigen specificity of the peripheral T cells that underwent clonal expansion was not determined. Low levels of normalized T-cell clonal expansion were also seen in some patients who did not respond. On average, CD8+ T cells showed more expanded clones than CD4+ T cells after ivuxolimab. In the 0.1-3.0 mg/kg groups, partial responders had among the lowest normalized peripheral clonal expansion, particularly in CD8+ T cells.

To sequence the TCRbeta CDR3 region, genomic DNA was isolated from the sorted cells. The immunoSEQ Assay was used to sequence the TCRbeta CDR3 regions. The table was pulled from immuneACCESS by TCRdb, which kept in-frame rearrangements only. Such tables lose some clones; where checked, under half of the loss comes from unresolved V genes, and the rest has no known cause. The sample table lists about 35,000 clones, more than 65% of them with a count of one. The ten top clones hold more than 14% of the sample. The input for sequencing was CD4+ or CD8+ T cells sorted from blood, taken in a trial of the OX40 agonist ivuxolimab. The clonotype originates from an adult with an advanced solid tumor such as melanoma, head and neck, liver or kidney cancer.

The sequenced DNA is TGCGCCAGCAGTCCCGGGGGGACAACTGAAGCTTTCTTT. This codes for CASSPGGTTEAFF. The sequence joins TRBV5-1 to TRBJ1-1; the D segment could be TRBD1, given 6 matching bases. Trimming at the junction amounts to 5 bases on V and 5 bases on J, and the germline ends lie 13 bases apart. CDR1 and CDR2 were assigned from the germline V gene as SGHRS and YFSETQ. Inclusive of the bounding cysteine and phenylalanine, the CDR3 is 13 residues long. This entry keeps only the CDR3 DNA: 39 bases, framed from base 1.